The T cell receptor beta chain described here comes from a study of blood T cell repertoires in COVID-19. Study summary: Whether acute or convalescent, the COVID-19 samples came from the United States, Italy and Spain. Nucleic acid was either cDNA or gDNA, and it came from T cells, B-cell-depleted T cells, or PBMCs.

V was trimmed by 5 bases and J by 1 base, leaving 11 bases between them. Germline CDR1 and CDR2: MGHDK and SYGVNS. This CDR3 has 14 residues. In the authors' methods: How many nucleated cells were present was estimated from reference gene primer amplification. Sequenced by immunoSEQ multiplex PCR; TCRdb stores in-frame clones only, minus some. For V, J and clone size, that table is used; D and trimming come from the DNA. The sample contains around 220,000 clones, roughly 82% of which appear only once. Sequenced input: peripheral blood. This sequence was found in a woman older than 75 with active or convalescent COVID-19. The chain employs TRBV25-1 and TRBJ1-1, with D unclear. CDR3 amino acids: CASSFPGENTEAFF. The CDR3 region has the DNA TGTGCCAGCAGTTTTCCCGGGGAGAACACTGAAGCTTTCTTT.